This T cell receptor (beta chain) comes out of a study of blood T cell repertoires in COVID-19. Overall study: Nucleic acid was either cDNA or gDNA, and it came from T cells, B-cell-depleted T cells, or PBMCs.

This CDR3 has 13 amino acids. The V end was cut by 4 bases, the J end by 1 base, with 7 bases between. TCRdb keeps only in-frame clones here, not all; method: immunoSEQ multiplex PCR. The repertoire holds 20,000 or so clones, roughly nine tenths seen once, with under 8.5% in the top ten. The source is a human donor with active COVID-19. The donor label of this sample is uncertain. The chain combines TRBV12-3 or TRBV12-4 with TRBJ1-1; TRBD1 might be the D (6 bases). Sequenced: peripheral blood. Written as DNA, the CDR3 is TGTGCCAGCAGTTGGACAGCGAACACTGAAGCTTTCTTT. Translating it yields CASSWTANTEAFF.